The 28 T cell receptor beta chains below come from one sample, sequenced in a study of shared clonotypes between healthy human individuals. Assay: immunoSEQ multiplex PCR; the TCRdb copy retains only in-frame clones and omits some. Of 2 million to 2.5 million clones listed, 80% to 95% are singletons. The source material was naive CD4+ T cells from PBMCs. The subset was: CD45RA+ positively selected. The source is a young man in good health. Some clones in this sample may be carry-over from other donors' samples.

V gene TRBV5-1 combines with J gene TRBJ1-2; 9 bases align to TRBD1. J lost 7 bases, V lost 4 bases, and 11 bases had no gene match. Germline V gives CDR1 SGHRS, CDR2 YFSETQ. The CDR3 is 15 amino acids. CDR3 DNA: TGCGCCAGCAGCCTAAAGGACAGGGGTGGTGGTGGCTACACCTTC. This gives the protein CASSLKDRGGGGYTF.

This rearrangement joins TRBV2 to TRBJ1-5, with D possibly being TRBD1 (6 bases). Germline V lookup: CDR1 SNHLY, CDR2 FYNNEI. Trimming shortened V by 3 bases and J by 0 bases, and 18 bases separated the two germline ends. This CDR3 is built from 18 residues. CDR3 coding DNA: TGTGCCAGCAGTGATAGGGCAGGGGCTTTCTATAGCAATCAGCCCCAGCATTTT. Translation gives CASSDRAGAFYSNQPQHF.

This clone turned up a few times. The V call is TRBV28, the J call TRBJ1-5, with 11 bases identical to TRBD1. The V and J ends lost 6 bases and 5 bases, in that order; junction bases with no gene match: 6. CDR3 size: 15 residues. Germline assignment: CDR1 MDHEN and CDR2 SYDVKM. The CDR3 DNA sequence: TGTGCCAGCAGCTCCGGGACAGGGGGACATCAGCCCCAGCATTTT. As protein: CASSSGTGGHQPQHF.

This chain links TRBV7-2 with TRBJ2-7; 10 bases agree with TRBD2. The CDR3 sequence is 16 residues long. CDR1 is SGHTA and CDR2 is FQGNSA in the germline V gene. With V trimmed by 5 bases and J by 6 bases, 13 bases remained unmatched. CDR3 in amino acids: CASSPRGPSGSREQYF. CDR3 in DNA: TGTGCCAGCAGCCCAAGGGGCCCTAGCGGGAGTCGCGAGCAGTACTTC.

This clone was detected a few times. Other DNA sequences in the sample encode the same CDR3. The chain links TRBV5-1 to TRBJ1-3; tentative D call: TRBD1 (5 bases). Germline V gene lookup returns CDR1 SGHRS and CDR2 YFSETQ. The CDR3 spans 15 residues. V gave up 0 bases and J gave up 2 bases, with 9 bases separating them. In nucleotides, the CDR3 is TGCGCCAGCAGCTTGGGGCAGGGCCCTGGAAACACCATATATTTT. Translation: CASSLGQGPGNTIYF. Together with reference TRBV5-1 and TRBJ1-3, the CDR3 gives the full variable domain: KAGVTQTPRYLIKTRGQQVTLSCSPISGHRSVSWYQQTPGQGLQFLFEYFSETQRNKGNFPGRFSGRQFSNSRSEMNVSTLELGDSALYLCASSLGQGPGNTIYFGEGSWLTVV.

V usage is TRBV11-2 and J usage is TRBJ1-2; D is uncertain. Per the germline V gene, CDR1 is SGHAT and CDR2 is FQNNGV. V dropped 2 bases and J dropped 8 bases, with 12 bases sitting between them. The CDR3 is 13 amino acids. The CDR3 spells CASSLQDRAGYTF. The DNA for the CDR3 is TGTGCCAGCAGCTTACAGGACCGAGCGGGCTACACCTTC.

A word on this clone: The identical CDR3 is also encoded by other nucleotide sequences in the sample. The chain has TRBV5-1 and TRBJ2-5; a weak D match, TRBD1 (7 bases). CDR1 is SGHRS and CDR2 is YFSETQ in the germline V gene. The CDR3 covers 16 residues. V shed 0 bases and J shed 1 base, with 13 bases lying between them. CDR3 sequence: CASSLGSGGIQETQYF. DNA for the CDR3: TGCGCCAGCAGCTTGGGGTCAGGGGGGATCCAAGAGACCCAGTACTTC.

The chain recombines TRBV30 with TRBJ2-1; 7 bases line up with TRBD2. The ends lost 4 bases at V and 0 bases at J; junction bases unmatched: 6. This CDR3 contains 15 residues. Germline CDR1 and CDR2: GTSNPN and SVGIG (reference sequence). CDR3 sequence (DNA): TGTGCCTGGACTATCCGGGGGGACTCCTACAATGAGCAGTTCTTC. This sequence encodes CAWTIRGDSYNEQFF.

This clone was counted a single time. The chain is built from TRBV30 and TRBJ2-5, with D possibly being TRBD1 (6 bases). This CDR3 spans 14 amino acids. Germline V lookup: CDR1 GTSNPN, CDR2 SVGIG (reference sequence). V dropped 5 bases and J dropped 4 bases, with 17 bases sitting between them. The CDR3 DNA is TGTGCCTGGTCCTTCGGTGGGGGCGGAGAGACCCAGTACTTC. Its translation: CAWSFGGGGETQYF.

This sequence joins TRBV6-5 and TRBJ2-1; weak D call: TRBD2 (5 bases). This CDR3 has 15 amino acids. Trimming removed 5 bases at V and 9 bases at J, with 20 bases between. Per germline, CDR1 MNHEY and CDR2 SVGAGI. CDR3 sequence (DNA): TGTGCCAGCAGTCCACTGGGTGGGAGTACGGTTGAGCAGTTCTTC. This sequence encodes CASSPLGGSTVEQFF.

This chain links TRBV11-3 with TRBJ2-3, with 14 bases fitting TRBD2. The germline CDR1 and CDR2 sequences are SGHNT and YENEEA. The V and J ends lost 5 bases and 2 bases, in that order; junction bases with no gene match: 3. The CDR3 contains 16 residues. The CDR3: CASSEGLAGVTDTQYF. In DNA form, the CDR3 reads TGTGCCAGCAGCGAGGGACTAGCGGGGGTCACAGATACGCAGTATTTT.

This sequence joins TRBV7-2 and TRBJ2-2; tentative D call: TRBD2 (6 bases). CDR3 length equals 15 residues. Trimming shortened V by 3 bases and J by 7 bases, and 15 bases separated the two germline ends. Germline V gives CDR1 SGHTA, CDR2 FQGNSA. For the CDR3, the DNA is TGTGCCAGCAGCTTTGGAGGGATTTTCTTCGGGGAGCTGTTTTTT. Translating gives CASSFGGIFFGELFF.

The V call is TRBV4-1, the J call TRBJ2-5; TRBD2 matches 15 bases. The CDR3 spans 18 residues. Germline assignment: CDR1 MGHRA and CDR2 YSYEKL. V lost 3 bases, J lost 4 bases, and 9 bases stayed unmatched. CDR3 sequence reads: CASSQGTSGRRDVETQYF. For the CDR3, the DNA is TGCGCCAGCAGCCAGGGGACTAGCGGGAGGCGCGACGTAGAGACCCAGTACTTC.

The J gene is TRBJ2-2, the V gene TRBV5-5; 7 bases are a match to TRBD1. Germline V gene data show CDR1 as SGHKS and CDR2 as YYEKEE (reference sequence). V shed 0 bases and J 5 bases; nucleotides not matched to a gene: 4. CDR3 length equals 15 residues. The CDR3 protein is CASSLEGAGTGELFF. The DNA of the CDR3 is TGTGCCAGCAGCTTGGAGGGGGCTGGGACCGGGGAGCTGTTTTTT.

The chain employs TRBV12-5 and TRBJ2-3; no clear D. CDR3 size: 15 residues. V shed 2 bases and J shed 4 bases, with 13 bases lying between them. Germline V lookup: CDR1 LGHNT, CDR2 FRNRAP. Here the CDR3 DNA reads TGTGCTAGTGGTTTGACTCTCGGACCCCCAGATACGCAGTATTTT. Protein sequence: CASGLTLGPPDTQYF.

The chain employs TRBV20-1 and TRBJ2-7, with D hard to call. V was shortened by 6 bases and J by 2 bases, with 5 bases between the two germline ends. This CDR3 is built from 10 residues. From germline, CDR1 is DFQATT and CDR2 SNEGSKA (reference sequence). The CDR3 reads CSAVPYEQYF. CDR3 bases: TGCAGTGCCGTGCCCTACGAGCAGTACTTC.

This sequence joins TRBV5-1 and TRBJ1-5; possible D gene TRBD1, 5 bases. V was cut by 3 bases and J by 0 bases, with 10 bases left in between. Germline V gene data show CDR1 as SGHRS and CDR2 as YFSETQ. The CDR3 runs to 15 residues. The CDR3 region is CASSSGGNSNQPQHF. As DNA, the CDR3 is TGCGCCAGCAGCTCCGGGGGGAATAGCAATCAGCCCCAGCATTTT.

The CDR3 nucleotides read TGTGCCAGCAGTGAAGCGCACAGGGACTATGGCTACACCTTC. Protein sequence: CASSEAHRDYGYTF. The chain couples TRBV6-1 to TRBJ1-2, with D possibly being TRBD1 (6 bases). Per germline, CDR1 MNHNS and CDR2 SASEGT. Trimming took off 0 bases at V and 3 bases at J, with 8 bases between the two ends. The length of the CDR3 is 14 residues.

The DNA for the CDR3 is TGTGCCACCTTGGACAGGGATTTCTACGAGCAGTACTTC. Amino acids: CATLDRDFYEQYF. V and J are TRBV28 and TRBJ2-7; 8 nucleotides line up with TRBD1. The CDR3 spans 13 residues. Germline values: CDR1 MDHEN, CDR2 SYDVKM. V trimming: 10 bases; J trimming: 3 bases; junction bases outside the gene matches: 8. Full variable domain (outside the CDR3, taken from reference TRBV28 and TRBJ2-7): DVKVTQSSRYLVKRTGEKVFLECVQDMDHENMFWYRQDPGLGLRLIYFSYDVKMKEKGDIPEGYSVSREKKERFSLILESASTNQTSMYLCATLDRDFYEQYFGPGTRLTVT.

This chain links TRBV28 with TRBJ1-2, with D unresolved. V was trimmed by 6 bases and J by 2 bases, leaving 13 bases between them. Germline V gene lookup returns CDR1 MDHEN and CDR2 SYDVKM. There are 14 residues in the CDR3. The CDR3 here is CASRFTTPNYGYTF. DNA of the CDR3: TGTGCCAGCAGGTTCACGACGCCGAACTATGGCTACACCTTC.

This clone was seen just once. The chain carries TRBV28 and TRBJ2-1, with D uncertain. The CDR3 length is 13 residues. V was cut by 7 bases and J by 4 bases, with 11 bases left in between. CDR1 is MDHEN, CDR2 SYDVKM, per germline. The CDR3 here is CASIGQKYNEQFF. CDR3 coding DNA: TGTGCCAGCATTGGGCAGAAGTACAATGAGCAGTTCTTC.

This chain links TRBV11-2 with TRBJ2-1, with TRBD1 identical over 7 bases. This CDR3 has 15 amino acids. V was pared by 5 bases and J by 8 bases, with 12 bases of the junction left unmatched. Germline V gene sequence: CDR1 SGHAT, CDR2 FQNNGV. CDR3 nucleotides: TGTGCCAGCAGCCCCCGACAGGGTGGGTCGGATGAGCAGTTCTTC. Translating it yields CASSPRQGGSDEQFF.

The chain employs TRBV4-2 and TRBJ2-5; 11 positions agree with TRBD2. V gave up 4 bases and J gave up 5 bases; unmatched junction bases: 15. CDR1 and CDR2 (germline): LGHNA, YNFKEQ. CDR3 size: 18 residues. The CDR3 sequence is CASSPRYGSGRAGETQYF. DNA for the CDR3: TGTGCCAGCAGCCCCCGCTATGGTAGCGGGAGGGCTGGGGAGACCCAGTACTTC.

V usage is TRBV5-1 and J usage is TRBJ2-7; 7 bases agree with TRBD1. The CDR3 extends over 16 amino acids. CDR1 is SGHRS, CDR2 YFSETQ, per germline. J lost 2 bases, V lost 4 bases, and 12 bases had no gene match. Written as DNA, the CDR3 is TGCGCCAGCAGCGATCAGCCACCGACAGGGACCTACGAGCAGTACTTC. Encoded protein: CASSDQPPTGTYEQYF. The full variable domain, its missing parts supplied by reference TRBV5-1 and TRBJ2-7, is KAGVTQTPRYLIKTRGQQVTLSCSPISGHRSVSWYQQTPGQGLQFLFEYFSETQRNKGNFPGRFSGRQFSNSRSEMNVSTLELGDSALYLCASSDQPPTGTYEQYFGPGTRLTVT.

J is TRBJ2-5 and V is TRBV9; D possibly matches TRBD1 or TRBD2 (5 bases each). In germline, CDR1 is SGDLS, CDR2 YYNGEE. CDR3 length: 13 amino acids. Trimming shortened V by 3 bases and J by 6 bases, and 12 bases separated the two germline ends. For the CDR3, the DNA is TGTGCCAGCAGCGAATCCCCGGGGCAGACCCAGTACTTC. Translating it yields CASSESPGQTQYF.

The V and J genes are TRBV10-2 and TRBJ2-1; the match to TRBD2 covers 9 bases. This CDR3 comprises 15 residues. The ends lost 3 bases at V and 6 bases at J; junction bases unmatched: 6. Germline CDR1 and CDR2: WSHSY and SAAADI. In DNA, the CDR3 is TGCGCCAGCAGTGACGGGGGACTAGCCGTCAATGAGCAGTTCTTC. This encodes CASSDGGLAVNEQFF.

This clone appeared a single time. The chain joins TRBV19 to TRBJ1-5, with D unclear. The CDR3 is 15 amino acids. Trimming shortened V by 6 bases and J by 2 bases, and 14 bases separated the two germline ends. Per the germline V gene, CDR1 is LNHDA and CDR2 is SQIVND (reference sequence). The CDR3 loop is CASSFRQSGNQPQHF. CDR3 DNA sequence: TGTGCCAGTAGCTTTCGGCAGTCCGGCAATCAGCCCCAGCATTTT.

The chain joins TRBV19 to TRBJ1-1; TRBD1 matches at 9 bases. This CDR3 contains 15 residues. In germline, CDR1 is LNHDA, CDR2 SQIVND (reference sequence). Germline trimming cut 5 bases from V and 6 bases from J; bases unmatched to any gene: 10. DNA for the CDR3: TGTGCCAGTAGTCTAACGGACAGGGGAGCCGCTGAAGCTTTCTTT. This sequence encodes CASSLTDRGAAEAFF.